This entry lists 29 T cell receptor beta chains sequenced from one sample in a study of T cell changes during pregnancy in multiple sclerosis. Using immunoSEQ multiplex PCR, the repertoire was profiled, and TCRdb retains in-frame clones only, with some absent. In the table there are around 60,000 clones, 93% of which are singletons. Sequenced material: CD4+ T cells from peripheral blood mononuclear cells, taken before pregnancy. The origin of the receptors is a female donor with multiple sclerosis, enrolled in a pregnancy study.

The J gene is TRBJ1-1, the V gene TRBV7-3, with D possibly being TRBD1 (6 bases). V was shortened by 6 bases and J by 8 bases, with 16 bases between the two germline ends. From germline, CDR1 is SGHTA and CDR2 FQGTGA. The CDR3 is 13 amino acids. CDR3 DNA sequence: TGTGCCAGCAGGCAACTCGAGGGGACAGAAGCTTTCTTT. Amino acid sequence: CASRQLEGTEAFF.

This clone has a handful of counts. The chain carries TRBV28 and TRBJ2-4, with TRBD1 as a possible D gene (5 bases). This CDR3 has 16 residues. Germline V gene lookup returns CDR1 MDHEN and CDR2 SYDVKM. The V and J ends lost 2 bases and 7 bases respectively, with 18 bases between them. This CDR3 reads CASSLPTGRAGNIQYF. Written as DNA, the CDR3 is TGTGCCAGCAGTTTACCCACAGGACGGGCCGGGAACATTCAGTACTTC.

CDR3: CASSQGNPRGFGETQYF. In DNA form, the CDR3 reads TGTGCCAGCAGCCAAGGGAACCCCAGGGGTTTCGGAGAGACCCAGTACTTC. The rearrangement uses TRBV4-2 and TRBJ2-5; D may be TRBD1 (6 bases). The germline V gene has CDR1 LGHNA and CDR2 YNFKEQ. The germline V and J ends were trimmed by 1 base and 4 bases, with 19 bases remaining between them. CDR3 length: 17 residues.

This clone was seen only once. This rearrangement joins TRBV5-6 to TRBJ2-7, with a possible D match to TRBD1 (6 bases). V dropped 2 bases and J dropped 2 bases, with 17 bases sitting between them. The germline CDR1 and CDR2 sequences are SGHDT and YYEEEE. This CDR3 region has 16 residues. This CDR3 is CASSLIGRTGTYEQYF. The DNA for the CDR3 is TGTGCCAGCAGCTTAATAGGTCGAACAGGGACCTACGAGCAGTACTTC.

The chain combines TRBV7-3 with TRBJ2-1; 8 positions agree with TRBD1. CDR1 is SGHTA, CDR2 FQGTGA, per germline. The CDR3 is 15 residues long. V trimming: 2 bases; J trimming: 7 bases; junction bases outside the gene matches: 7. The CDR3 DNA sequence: TGTGCCAGCAGCTTAGGGCAGGGGGCTAGGAATGAGCAGTTCTTC. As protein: CASSLGQGARNEQFF.

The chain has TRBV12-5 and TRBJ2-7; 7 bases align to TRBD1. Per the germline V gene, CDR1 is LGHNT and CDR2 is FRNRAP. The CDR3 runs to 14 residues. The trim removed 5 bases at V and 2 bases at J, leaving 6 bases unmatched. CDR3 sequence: CASGRTGPTYEQYF. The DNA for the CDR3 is TGTGCTAGTGGTCGGACAGGTCCCACCTACGAGCAGTACTTC.

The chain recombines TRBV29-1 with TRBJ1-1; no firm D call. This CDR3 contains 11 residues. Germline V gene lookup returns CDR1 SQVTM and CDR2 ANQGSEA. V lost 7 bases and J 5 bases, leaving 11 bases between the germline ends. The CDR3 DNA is TGCAGCGGCACGGGTGGGACTGAAGCTTTCTTT. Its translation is CSGTGGTEAFF. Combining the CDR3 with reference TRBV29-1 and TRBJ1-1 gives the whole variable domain SAVISQKPSRDICQRGTSLTIQCQVDSQVTMMFWYRQQPGQSLTLIATANQGSEATYESGFVIDKFPISRPNLTFSTLTVSNMSPEDSSIYLCSGTGGTEAFFGQGTRLTVV.

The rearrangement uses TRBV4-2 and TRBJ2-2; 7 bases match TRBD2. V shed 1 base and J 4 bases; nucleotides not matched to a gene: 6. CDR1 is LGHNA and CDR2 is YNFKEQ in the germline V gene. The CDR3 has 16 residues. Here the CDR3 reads CASSQASGESTGELFF. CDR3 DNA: TGTGCCAGCAGCCAAGCTAGCGGAGAGAGCACCGGGGAGCTGTTTTTT.

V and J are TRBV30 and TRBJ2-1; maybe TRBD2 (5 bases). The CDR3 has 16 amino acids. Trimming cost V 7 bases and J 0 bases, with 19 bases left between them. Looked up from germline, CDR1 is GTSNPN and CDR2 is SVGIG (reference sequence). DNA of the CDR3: TGTGCCTTTAGTCCGGCGGGTTCCATCTCCTACAATGAGCAGTTCTTC. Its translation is CAFSPAGSISYNEQFF.

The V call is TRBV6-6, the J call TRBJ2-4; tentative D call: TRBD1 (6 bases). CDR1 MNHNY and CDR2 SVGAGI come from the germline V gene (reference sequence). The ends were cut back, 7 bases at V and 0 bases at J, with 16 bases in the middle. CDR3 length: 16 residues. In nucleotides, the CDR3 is TGTGCCAGCACCTTCCAAGGGGGAGTAGCCAAAAACATTCAGTACTTC. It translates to CASTFQGGVAKNIQYF.

DNA for the CDR3: TGTGCCAGCAGCTTGGGACAGATCAGCAGCAATCAGCCCCAGCATTTT. Amino acid sequence: CASSLGQISSNQPQHF. The rearrangement joins TRBV5-8 to TRBJ1-5; weak D call: TRBD1 (5 bases). This CDR3 is built from 16 residues. The V gene's germline CDR1 is SGHTS and CDR2 YDEGEE. Trimming removed 0 bases at V and 1 base at J, with 11 bases between.

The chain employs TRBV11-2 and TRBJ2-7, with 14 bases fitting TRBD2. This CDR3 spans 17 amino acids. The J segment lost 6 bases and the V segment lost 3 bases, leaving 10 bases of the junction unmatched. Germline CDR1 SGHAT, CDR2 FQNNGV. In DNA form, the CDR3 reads TGTGCCAGCAGCTTGGAAACGGGACTAGCGGGAGCAGGCGAGCAGTACTTC. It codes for CASSLETGLAGAGEQYF.

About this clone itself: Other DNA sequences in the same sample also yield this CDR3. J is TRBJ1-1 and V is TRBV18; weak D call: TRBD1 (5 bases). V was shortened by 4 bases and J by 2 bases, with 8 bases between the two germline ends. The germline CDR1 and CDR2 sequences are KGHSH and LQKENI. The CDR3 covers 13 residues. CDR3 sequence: CASSQGVNTEAFF. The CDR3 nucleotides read TGTGCCAGCTCACAAGGGGTAAACACTGAAGCTTTCTTT.

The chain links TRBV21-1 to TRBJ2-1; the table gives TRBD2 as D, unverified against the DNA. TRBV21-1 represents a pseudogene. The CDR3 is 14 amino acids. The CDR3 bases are TGTGCCACACCCCATAGCGGAGGACGCAATGAGCAGTTCTTC. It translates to CATPHSGGRNEQFF.

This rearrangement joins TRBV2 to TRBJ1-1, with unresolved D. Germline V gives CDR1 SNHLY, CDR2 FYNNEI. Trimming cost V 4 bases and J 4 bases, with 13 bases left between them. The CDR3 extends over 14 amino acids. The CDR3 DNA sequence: TGTGCCAGCAGTGTTACGGCAAGCGGCACTGAAGCTTTCTTT. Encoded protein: CASSVTASGTEAFF.

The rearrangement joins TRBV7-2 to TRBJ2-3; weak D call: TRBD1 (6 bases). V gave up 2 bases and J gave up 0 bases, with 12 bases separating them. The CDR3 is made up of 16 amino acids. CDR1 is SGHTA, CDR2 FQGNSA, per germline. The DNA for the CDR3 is TGTGCCAGCAGCTTAATAGGTACAGGGAGCACAGATACGCAGTATTTT. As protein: CASSLIGTGSTDTQYF.

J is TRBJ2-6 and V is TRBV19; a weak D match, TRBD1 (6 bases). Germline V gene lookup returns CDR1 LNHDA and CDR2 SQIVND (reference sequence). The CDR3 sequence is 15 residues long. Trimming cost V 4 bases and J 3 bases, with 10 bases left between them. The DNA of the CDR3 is TGTGCCAGTAGTAATCAGGGGTATGGGGCCAACGTCCTGACTTTC. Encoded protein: CASSNQGYGANVLTF.

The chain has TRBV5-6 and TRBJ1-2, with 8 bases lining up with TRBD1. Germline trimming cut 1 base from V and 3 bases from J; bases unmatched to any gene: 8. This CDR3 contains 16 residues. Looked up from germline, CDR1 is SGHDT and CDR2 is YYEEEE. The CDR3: CASSLNRGLAHYGYTF. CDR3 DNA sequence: TGTGCCAGCAGCTTGAACAGGGGGTTAGCCCACTATGGCTACACCTTC.

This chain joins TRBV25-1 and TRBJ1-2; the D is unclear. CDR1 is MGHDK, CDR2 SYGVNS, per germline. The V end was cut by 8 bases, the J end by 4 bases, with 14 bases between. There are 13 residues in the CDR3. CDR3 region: CASSPPGVYGYTF. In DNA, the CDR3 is TGTGCCAGCTCTCCCCCCGGGGTCTATGGCTACACCTTC.

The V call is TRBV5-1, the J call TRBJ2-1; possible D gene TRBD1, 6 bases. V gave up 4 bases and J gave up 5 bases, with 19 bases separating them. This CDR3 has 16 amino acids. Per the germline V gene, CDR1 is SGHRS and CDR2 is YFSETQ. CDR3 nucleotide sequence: TGCGCCAGCAGCCCCCGGGTAATGGGGGCCAACAATGAGCAGTTCTTC. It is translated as CASSPRVMGANNEQFF.

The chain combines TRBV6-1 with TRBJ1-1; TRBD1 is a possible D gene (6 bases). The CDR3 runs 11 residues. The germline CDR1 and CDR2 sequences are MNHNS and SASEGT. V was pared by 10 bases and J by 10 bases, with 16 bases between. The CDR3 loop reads CATGTGSPAFF. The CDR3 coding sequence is TGTGCCACCGGCACAGGGTCACCAGCTTTCTTT.

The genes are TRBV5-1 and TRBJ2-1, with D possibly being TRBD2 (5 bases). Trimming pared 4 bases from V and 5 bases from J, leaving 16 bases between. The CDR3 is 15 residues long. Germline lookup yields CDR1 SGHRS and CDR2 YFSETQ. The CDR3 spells CASSPPFGVDNEQFF. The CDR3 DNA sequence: TGCGCCAGCAGCCCCCCATTCGGGGTGGACAATGAGCAGTTCTTC.

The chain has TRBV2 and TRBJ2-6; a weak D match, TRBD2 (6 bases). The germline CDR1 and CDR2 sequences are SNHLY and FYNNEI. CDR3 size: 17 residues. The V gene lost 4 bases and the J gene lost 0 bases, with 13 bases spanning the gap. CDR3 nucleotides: TGTGCCAGCAGTGGCGGGGATGACTTCTCTGGGGCCAACGTCCTGACTTTC. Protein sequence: CASSGGDDFSGANVLTF. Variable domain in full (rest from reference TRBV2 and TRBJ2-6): EPEVTQTPSHQVTQMGQEVILRCVPISNHLYFYWYRQILGQKVEFLVSFYNNEISEKSEIFDDQFSVERPDGSNFTLKIRSTKLEDSAMYFCASSGGDDFSGANVLTFGAGSRLTVL.

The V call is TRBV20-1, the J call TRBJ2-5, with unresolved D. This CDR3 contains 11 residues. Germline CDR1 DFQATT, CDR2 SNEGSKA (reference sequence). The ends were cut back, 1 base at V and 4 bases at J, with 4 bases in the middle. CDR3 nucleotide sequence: TGCAGTGCTAGAGCAGGAGAGACCCAGTACTTC. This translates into CSARAGETQYF.

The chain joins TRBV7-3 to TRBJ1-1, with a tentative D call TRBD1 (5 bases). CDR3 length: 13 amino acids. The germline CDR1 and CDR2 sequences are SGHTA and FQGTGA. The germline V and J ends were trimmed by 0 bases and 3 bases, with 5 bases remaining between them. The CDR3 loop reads CASSLTGDTEAFF. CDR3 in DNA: TGTGCCAGCAGCTTAACAGGGGACACTGAAGCTTTCTTT. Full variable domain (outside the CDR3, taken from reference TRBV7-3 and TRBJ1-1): GAGVSQTPSNKVTEKGKYVELRCDPISGHTALYWYRQSLGQGPEFLIYFQGTGAADDSGLPNDRFFAVRPEGSVSTLKIQRTERGDSAVYLCASSLTGDTEAFFGQGTRLTVV.

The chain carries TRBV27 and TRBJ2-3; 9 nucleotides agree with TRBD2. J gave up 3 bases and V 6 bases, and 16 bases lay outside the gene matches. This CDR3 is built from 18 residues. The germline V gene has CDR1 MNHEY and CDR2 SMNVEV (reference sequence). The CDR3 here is CASSIRGTSSRWTDTQYF. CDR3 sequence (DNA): TGTGCCAGCAGCATTCGCGGGACTAGCTCTCGATGGACAGATACGCAGTATTTT.

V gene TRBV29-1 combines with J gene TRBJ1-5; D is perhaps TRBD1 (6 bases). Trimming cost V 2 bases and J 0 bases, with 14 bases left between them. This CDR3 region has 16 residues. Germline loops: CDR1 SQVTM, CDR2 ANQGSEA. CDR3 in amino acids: CSVETGGHYSNQPQHF. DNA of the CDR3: TGCAGCGTTGAAACGGGGGGACATTATAGCAATCAGCCCCAGCATTTT.

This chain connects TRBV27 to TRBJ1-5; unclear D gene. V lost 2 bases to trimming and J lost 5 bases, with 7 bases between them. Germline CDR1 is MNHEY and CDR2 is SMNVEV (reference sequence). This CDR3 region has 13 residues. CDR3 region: CASSLSGHQPQHF. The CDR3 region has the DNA TGTGCCAGCAGTTTAAGTGGGCATCAGCCCCAGCATTTT.

The CDR3, as DNA: TGCAGCGCTGGGACCGGGACAGGGGGCGGCTATGGCTACACCTTC. Its translation is CSAGTGTGGGYGYTF. This rearrangement joins TRBV29-1 to TRBJ1-2; 12 bases align to TRBD1. The CDR3 covers 15 residues. The ends lost 7 bases at V and 4 bases at J; junction bases unmatched: 10. CDR1 is SQVTM, CDR2 ANQGSEA, per germline.